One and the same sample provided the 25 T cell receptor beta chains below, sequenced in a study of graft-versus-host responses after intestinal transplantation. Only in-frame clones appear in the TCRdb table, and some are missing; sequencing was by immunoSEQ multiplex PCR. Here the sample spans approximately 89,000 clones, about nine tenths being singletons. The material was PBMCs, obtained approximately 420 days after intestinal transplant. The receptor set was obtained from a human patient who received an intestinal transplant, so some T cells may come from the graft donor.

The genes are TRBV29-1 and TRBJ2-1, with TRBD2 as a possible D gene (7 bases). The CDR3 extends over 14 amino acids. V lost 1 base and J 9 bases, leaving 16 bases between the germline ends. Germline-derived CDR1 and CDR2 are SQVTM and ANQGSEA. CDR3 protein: CSVEGNRGAIEQFF. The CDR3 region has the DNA TGCAGCGTTGAAGGGAATCGGGGGGCTATTGAGCAGTTCTTC.

CDR3 protein: CASSLGSLWQYF. CDR3 in DNA: TGTGCCAGCAGCTTAGGGTCTCTATGGCAGTACTTC. V and J are TRBV7-9 and TRBJ2-5; the D is unclear. The CDR3 consists of 12 residues. V gave up 1 base and J gave up 11 bases, with 11 bases separating them. CDR1 and CDR2 from the germline V gene are SEHNR and FQNEAQ (reference sequence).

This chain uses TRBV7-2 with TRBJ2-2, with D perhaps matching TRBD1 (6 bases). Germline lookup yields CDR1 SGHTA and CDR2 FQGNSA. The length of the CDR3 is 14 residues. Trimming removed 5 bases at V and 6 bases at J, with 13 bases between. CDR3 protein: CASSPRQGSGELFF. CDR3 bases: TGTGCCAGCAGCCCCCGGCAGGGGTCCGGGGAGCTGTTTTTT.

DNA of the CDR3: TGTGCCAGCAGCTTAACTAGCGGGGACTACGAGCAGTACTTC. Residues: CASSLTSGDYEQYF. The genes are TRBV7-2 and TRBJ2-7; 10 nucleotides match TRBD2. Per the germline V gene, CDR1 is SGHTA and CDR2 is FQGNSA. The length of the CDR3 is 14 residues. V shed 2 bases and J 3 bases; nucleotides not matched to a gene: 1. Variable domain in full (rest from reference TRBV7-2 and TRBJ2-7): GAGVSQSPSNKVTEKGKDVELRCDPISGHTALYWYRQSLGQGLEFLIYFQGNSAPDKSGLPSDRFSAERTGGSVSTLTIQRTQQEDSAVYLCASSLTSGDYEQYFGPGTRLTVT.

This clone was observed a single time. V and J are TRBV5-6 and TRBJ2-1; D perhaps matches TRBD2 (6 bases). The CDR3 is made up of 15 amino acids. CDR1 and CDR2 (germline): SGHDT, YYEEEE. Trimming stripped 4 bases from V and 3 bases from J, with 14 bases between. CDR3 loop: CASSAPGLIYNEQFF. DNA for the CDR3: TGTGCCAGCAGCGCGCCGGGACTTATCTACAATGAGCAGTTCTTC.

The CDR3 loop is CASSLGQGSYEQYF. In nucleotides, the CDR3 is TGCGCCAGCAGCTTGGGTCAGGGCTCCTACGAGCAGTACTTC. This sequence joins TRBV5-1 and TRBJ2-7; TRBD1 is a possible D gene (5 bases). The CDR3 sequence is 14 residues long. Germline V gene lookup returns CDR1 SGHRS and CDR2 YFSETQ. V lost 0 bases and J lost 0, with 7 bases in between.

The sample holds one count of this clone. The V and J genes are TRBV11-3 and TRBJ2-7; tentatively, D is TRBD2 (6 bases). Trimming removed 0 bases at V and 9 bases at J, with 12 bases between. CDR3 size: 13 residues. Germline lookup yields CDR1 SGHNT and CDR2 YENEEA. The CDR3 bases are TGTGCCAGCAGCTTAGATGAGGAGGGGAGGCAGTACTTC. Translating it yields CASSLDEEGRQYF.

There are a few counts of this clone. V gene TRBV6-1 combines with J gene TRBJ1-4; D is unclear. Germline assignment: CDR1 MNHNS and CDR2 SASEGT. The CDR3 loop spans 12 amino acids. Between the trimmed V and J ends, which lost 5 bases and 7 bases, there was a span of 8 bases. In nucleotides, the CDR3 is TGTGCCAGCAGTTTAACAGTTGAAAAACTGTTTTTT. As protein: CASSLTVEKLFF.

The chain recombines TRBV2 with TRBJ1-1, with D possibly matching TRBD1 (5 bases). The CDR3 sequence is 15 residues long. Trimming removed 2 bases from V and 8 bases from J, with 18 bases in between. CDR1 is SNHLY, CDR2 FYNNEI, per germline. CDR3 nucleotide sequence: TGTGCCAGCAGTGAACTCTGGGGCAATGGGGAGGAAGCTTTCTTT. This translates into CASSELWGNGEEAFF.

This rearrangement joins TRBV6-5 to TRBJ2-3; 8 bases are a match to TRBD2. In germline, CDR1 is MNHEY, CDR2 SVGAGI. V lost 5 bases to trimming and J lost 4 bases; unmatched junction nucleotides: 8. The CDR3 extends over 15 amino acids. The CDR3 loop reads CASSGQGLGADTQYF. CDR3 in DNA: TGTGCCAGCAGTGGCCAGGGACTAGGAGCAGATACGCAGTATTTT.

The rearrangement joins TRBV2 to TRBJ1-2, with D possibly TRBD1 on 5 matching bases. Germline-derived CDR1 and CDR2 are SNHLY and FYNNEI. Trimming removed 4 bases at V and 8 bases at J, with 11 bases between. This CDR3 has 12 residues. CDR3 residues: CASSVGGEGYTF. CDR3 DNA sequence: TGTGCCAGCAGTGTAGGAGGGGAAGGCTACACCTTC.

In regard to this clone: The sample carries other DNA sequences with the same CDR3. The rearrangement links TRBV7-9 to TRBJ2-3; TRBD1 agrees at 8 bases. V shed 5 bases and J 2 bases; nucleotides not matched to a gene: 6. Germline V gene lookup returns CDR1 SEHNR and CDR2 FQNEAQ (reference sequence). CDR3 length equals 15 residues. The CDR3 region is CASSPRQGNTDTQYF. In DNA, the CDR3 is TGTGCCAGCAGCCCCAGACAGGGGAACACAGATACGCAGTATTTT.

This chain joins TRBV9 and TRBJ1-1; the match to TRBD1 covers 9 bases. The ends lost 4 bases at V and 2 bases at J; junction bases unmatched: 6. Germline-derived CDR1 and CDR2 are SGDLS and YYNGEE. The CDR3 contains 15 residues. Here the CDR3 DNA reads TGTGCCAGCAGCCCAGGGGGACAGGGTAACACTGAAGCTTTCTTT. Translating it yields CASSPGGQGNTEAFF.

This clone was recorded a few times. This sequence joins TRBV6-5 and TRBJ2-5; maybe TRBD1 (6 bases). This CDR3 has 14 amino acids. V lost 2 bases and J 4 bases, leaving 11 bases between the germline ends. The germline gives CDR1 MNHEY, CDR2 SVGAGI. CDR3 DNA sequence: TGTGCCAGCAGTTACAGTCAGGGGCGAGAGACCCAGTACTTC. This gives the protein CASSYSQGRETQYF.

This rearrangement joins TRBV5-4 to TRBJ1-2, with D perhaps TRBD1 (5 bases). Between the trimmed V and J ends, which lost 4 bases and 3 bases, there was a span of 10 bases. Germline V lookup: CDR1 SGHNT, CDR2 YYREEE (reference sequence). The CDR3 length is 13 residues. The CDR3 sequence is CASSPGPDYGYTF. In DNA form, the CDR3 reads TGTGCCAGCAGCCCGGGGCCAGACTATGGCTACACCTTC.

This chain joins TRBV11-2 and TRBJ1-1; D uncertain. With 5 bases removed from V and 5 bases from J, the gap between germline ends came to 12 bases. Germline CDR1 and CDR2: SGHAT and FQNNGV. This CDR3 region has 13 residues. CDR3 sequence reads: CASSPRLGTEAFF. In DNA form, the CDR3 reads TGTGCCAGCAGCCCCAGACTGGGGACTGAAGCTTTCTTT. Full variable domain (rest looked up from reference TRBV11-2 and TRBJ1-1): EAGVAQSPRYKIIEKRQSVAFWCNPISGHATLYWYQQILGQGPKLLIQFQNNGVVDDSQLPKDRFSAERLKGVDSTLKIQPAKLEDSAVYLCASSPRLGTEAFFGQGTRLTVV.

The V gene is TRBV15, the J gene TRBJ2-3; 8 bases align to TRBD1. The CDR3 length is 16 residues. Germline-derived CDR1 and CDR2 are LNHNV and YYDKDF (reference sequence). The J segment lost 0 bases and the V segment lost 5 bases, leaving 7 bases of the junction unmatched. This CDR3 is CATSLDRGRSTDTQYF. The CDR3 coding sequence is TGTGCCACCAGCCTTGACAGGGGCCGAAGCACAGATACGCAGTATTTT.

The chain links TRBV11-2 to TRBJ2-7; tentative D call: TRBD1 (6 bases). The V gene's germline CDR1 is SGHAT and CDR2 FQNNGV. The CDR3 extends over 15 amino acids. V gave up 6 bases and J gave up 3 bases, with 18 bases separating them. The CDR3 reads CASRRKGQGIYEQYF. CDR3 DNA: TGTGCCAGCAGAAGGAAGGGGCAGGGGATCTACGAGCAGTACTTC.

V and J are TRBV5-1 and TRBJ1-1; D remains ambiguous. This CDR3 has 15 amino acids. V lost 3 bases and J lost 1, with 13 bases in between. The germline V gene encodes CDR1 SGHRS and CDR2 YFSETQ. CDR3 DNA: TGCGCCAGCAGCTGGGGATCGGCCAGGAACACTGAAGCTTTCTTT. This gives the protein CASSWGSARNTEAFF.

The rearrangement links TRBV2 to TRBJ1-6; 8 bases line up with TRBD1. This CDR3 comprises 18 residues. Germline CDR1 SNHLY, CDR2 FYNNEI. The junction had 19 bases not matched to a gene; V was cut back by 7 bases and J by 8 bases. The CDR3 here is CASIPQWTGISLDSPLHF. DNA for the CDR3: TGTGCCAGCATCCCCCAATGGACAGGGATTAGTTTGGATTCACCCCTCCACTTT.

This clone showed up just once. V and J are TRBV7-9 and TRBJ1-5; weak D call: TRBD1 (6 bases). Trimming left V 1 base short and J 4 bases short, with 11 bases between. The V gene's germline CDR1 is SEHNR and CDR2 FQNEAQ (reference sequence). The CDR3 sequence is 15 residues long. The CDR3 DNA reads TGTGCCAGCAGCTTAGGGACAGTCTCAAATCAGCCCCAGCATTTT. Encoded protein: CASSLGTVSNQPQHF.

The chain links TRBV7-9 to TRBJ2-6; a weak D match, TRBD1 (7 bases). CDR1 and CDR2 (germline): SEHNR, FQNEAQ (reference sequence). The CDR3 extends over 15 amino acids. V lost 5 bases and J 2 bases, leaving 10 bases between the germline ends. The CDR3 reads CASSQGGPGANVLTF. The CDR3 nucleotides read TGTGCCAGCAGCCAGGGGGGTCCTGGGGCCAACGTCCTGACTTTC.

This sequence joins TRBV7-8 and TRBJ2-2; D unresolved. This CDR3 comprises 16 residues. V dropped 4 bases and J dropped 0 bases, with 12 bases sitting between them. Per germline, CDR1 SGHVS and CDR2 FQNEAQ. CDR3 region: CASSSGSPANTGELFF. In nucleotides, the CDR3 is TGTGCCAGCAGCTCGGGCAGTCCCGCGAACACCGGGGAGCTGTTTTTT.

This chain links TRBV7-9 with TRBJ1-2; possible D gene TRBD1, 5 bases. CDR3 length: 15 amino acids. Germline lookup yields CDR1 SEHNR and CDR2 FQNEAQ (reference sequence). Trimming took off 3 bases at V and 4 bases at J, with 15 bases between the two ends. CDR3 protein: CASSFGMGQLYGYTF. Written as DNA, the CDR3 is TGTGCCAGCAGCTTCGGTATGGGGCAGCTCTATGGCTACACCTTC. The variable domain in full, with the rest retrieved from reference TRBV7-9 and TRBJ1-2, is DTGVSQNPRHKITKRGQNVTFRCDPISEHNRLYWYRQTLGQGPEFLTYFQNEAQLEKSRLLSDRFSAERPKGSFSTLEIQRTEQGDSAMYLCASSFGMGQLYGYTFGSGTRLTVV.

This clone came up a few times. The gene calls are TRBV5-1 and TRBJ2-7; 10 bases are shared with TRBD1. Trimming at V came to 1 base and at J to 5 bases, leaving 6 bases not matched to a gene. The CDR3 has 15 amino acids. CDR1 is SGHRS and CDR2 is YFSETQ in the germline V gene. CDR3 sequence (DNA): TGCGCCAGCAGCTTGTACCGGGACAGGGGTCACGAGCAGTACTTC. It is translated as CASSLYRDRGHEQYF.